This entry lists 7 T cell receptor beta chains sequenced from one sample in a study of PD-1 blockade in classical Hodgkin lymphoma. Time point: cycle 4 day 1 (C4D1), after five to seven weeks of nivolumab. Brentuximab vedotin exposure varied, and every patient relapsed after autologous stem cell transplantation. Some clones are missing from TCRdb's copy, which holds only in-frame ones; the method was immunoSEQ multiplex PCR. The sample records approximately 110,000 clones, over 85% being singletons. This sample comprised peripheral blood mononuclear cells (PBMCs), obtained before the fourth cycle of nivolumab. The receptors derive from a human donor with classical Hodgkin lymphoma.

The chain combines TRBV6-6 with TRBJ2-5, with unresolved D. CDR1 is MNHNY, CDR2 SVGAGI, per germline (reference sequence). CDR3 length equals 15 residues. The V and J ends lost 4 bases and 5 bases respectively, with 17 bases between them. CDR3: CASSLHPTSMETQYF. In nucleotides, the CDR3 is TGTGCCAGCAGTTTGCACCCAACGTCGATGGAGACCCAGTACTTC.

This clone was detected only a few times. This rearrangement joins TRBV6-5 to TRBJ1-2, with 7 bases aligning to TRBD1. Germline CDR1 MNHEY, CDR2 SVGAGI. V lost 5 bases to trimming and J lost 7 bases; unmatched junction nucleotides: 13. There are 15 residues in the CDR3. The CDR3 is CASSTGAMDESGYTF. As DNA, the CDR3 is TGTGCCAGCAGTACAGGGGCCATGGACGAGTCTGGCTACACCTTC.

Points on this clone: Other DNA sequences from this sample encode an identical CDR3 as well. The chain couples TRBV6-5 to TRBJ2-1; the match to TRBD2 covers 7 bases. The germline V gene has CDR1 MNHEY and CDR2 SVGAGI. The CDR3 loop spans 14 amino acids. V was clipped by 6 bases and J by 1 base; unmatched bases: 3. DNA for the CDR3: TGTGCCAGCAGACCTAGCGGTTCCTACAATGAGCAGTTCTTC. Residues: CASRPSGSYNEQFF.

The chain links TRBV29-1 to TRBJ2-5, with D maybe TRBD1 (5 bases). This CDR3 contains 16 residues. Trimming removed 6 bases from V and 5 bases from J, with 25 bases in between. The germline gives CDR1 SQVTM, CDR2 ANQGSEA. CDR3 coding DNA: TGCAGCGTCACACCCGACAGTCTGGGAAAGGAGGAGACCCAGTACTTC. Encoded protein: CSVTPDSLGKEETQYF.

The gene calls are TRBV5-1 and TRBJ2-7, with D tentatively TRBD2 (5 bases). Trimming left V 0 bases short and J 3 bases short, with 7 bases between. The CDR3 sequence is 13 residues long. Germline CDR1 reads SGHRS; CDR2 reads YFSETQ. The CDR3: CASSLGGGYEQYF. For the CDR3, the DNA is TGCGCCAGCAGCTTGGGAGGAGGCTACGAGCAGTACTTC.

J is TRBJ1-3 and V is TRBV28, with 7 bases identical to TRBD1. J lost 0 bases, V lost 5 bases, and 10 bases had no gene match. CDR3 size: 17 residues. In germline, CDR1 is MDHEN, CDR2 SYDVKM. The CDR3 region is CASSTPGQRLSGNTIYF. Written as DNA, the CDR3 is TGTGCCAGCAGTACCCCGGGACAGAGACTCTCTGGAAACACCATATATTTT. Combining the CDR3 with reference TRBV28 and TRBJ1-3 gives the whole variable domain DVKVTQSSRYLVKRTGEKVFLECVQDMDHENMFWYRQDPGLGLRLIYFSYDVKMKEKGDIPEGYSVSREKKERFSLILESASTNQTSMYLCASSTPGQRLSGNTIYFGEGSWLTVV.

V usage is TRBV7-9 and J usage is TRBJ2-7, with TRBD2 matching over 10 bases. Per the germline V gene, CDR1 is SEHNR and CDR2 is FQNEAQ (reference sequence). The CDR3 loop spans 15 amino acids. With 5 bases clipped from V and 4 bases from J, the junction kept 8 bases outside the gene matches. DNA for the CDR3: TGTGCCAGCAGCGCCGGACTAGCGGAAAGATACGAGCAGTACTTC. This sequence encodes CASSAGLAERYEQYF.